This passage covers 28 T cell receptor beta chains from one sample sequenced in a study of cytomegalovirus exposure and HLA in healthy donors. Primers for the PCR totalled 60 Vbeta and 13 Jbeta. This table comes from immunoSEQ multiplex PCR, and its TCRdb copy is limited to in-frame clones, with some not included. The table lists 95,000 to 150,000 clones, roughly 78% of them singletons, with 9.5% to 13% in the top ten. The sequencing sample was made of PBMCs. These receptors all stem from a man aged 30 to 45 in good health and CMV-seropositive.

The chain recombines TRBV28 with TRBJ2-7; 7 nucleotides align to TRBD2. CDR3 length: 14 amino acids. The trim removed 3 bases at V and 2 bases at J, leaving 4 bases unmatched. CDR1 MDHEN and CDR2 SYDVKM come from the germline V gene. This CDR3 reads CASSLRAGAYEQYF. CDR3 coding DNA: TGTGCCAGCAGTTTGAGGGCGGGAGCCTACGAGCAGTACTTC.

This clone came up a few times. The CDR3 is CASSQVGTSGSVGETQYF. DNA of the CDR3: TGCGCCAGCAGCCAAGTCGGGACTAGCGGGAGCGTCGGGGAGACCCAGTACTTC. The V gene is TRBV4-1, the J gene TRBJ2-5, with TRBD2 identical over 14 bases. V lost 1 base and J lost 5; bases outside the gene matches: 9. CDR3 length: 18 residues. Germline loops: CDR1 MGHRA, CDR2 YSYEKL.

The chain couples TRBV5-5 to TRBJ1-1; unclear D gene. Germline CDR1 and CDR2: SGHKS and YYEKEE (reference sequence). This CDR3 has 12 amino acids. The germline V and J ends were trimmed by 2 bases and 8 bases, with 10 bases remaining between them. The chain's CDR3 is CASSLAWEEAFF. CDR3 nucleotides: TGTGCCAGCAGCTTAGCGTGGGAGGAAGCTTTCTTT. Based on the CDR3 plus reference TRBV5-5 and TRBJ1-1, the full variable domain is DAGVTQSPTHLIKTRGQQVTLRCSPISGHKSVSWYQQVLGQGPQFIFQYYEKEERGRGNFPDRFSARQFPNYSSELNVNALLLGDSALYLCASSLAWEEAFFGQGTRLTVV.

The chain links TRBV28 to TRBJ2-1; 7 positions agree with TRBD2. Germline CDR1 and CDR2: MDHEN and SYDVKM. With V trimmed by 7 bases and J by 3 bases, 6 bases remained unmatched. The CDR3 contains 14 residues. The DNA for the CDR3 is TGTGCCAGCACCAGGCCTAGCGGCTACAATGAGCAGTTCTTC. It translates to CASTRPSGYNEQFF. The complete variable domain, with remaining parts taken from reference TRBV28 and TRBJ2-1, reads DVKVTQSSRYLVKRTGEKVFLECVQDMDHENMFWYRQDPGLGLRLIYFSYDVKMKEKGDIPEGYSVSREKKERFSLILESASTNQTSMYLCASTRPSGYNEQFFGPGTRLTVL.

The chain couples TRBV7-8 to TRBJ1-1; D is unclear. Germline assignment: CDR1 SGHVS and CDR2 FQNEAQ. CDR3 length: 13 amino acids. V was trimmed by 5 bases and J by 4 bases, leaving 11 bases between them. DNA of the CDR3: TGTGCCAGCAGCCTAGGGTGGAGCACTGAAGCTTTCTTT. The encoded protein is CASSLGWSTEAFF.

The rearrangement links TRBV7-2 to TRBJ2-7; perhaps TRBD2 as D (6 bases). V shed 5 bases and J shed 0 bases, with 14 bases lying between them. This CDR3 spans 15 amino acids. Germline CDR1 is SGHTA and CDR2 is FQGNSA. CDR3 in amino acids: CASSPTRGSSYEQYF. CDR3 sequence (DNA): TGTGCCAGCAGCCCAACCCGGGGGTCCTCCTACGAGCAGTACTTC.

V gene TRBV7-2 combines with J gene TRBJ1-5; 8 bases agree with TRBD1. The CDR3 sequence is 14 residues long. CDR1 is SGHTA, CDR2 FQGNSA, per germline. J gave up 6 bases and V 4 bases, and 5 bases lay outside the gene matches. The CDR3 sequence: CASSSDRGGQPQHF. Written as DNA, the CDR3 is TGTGCCAGCAGCTCAGACAGGGGAGGTCAGCCCCAGCATTTT.

This chain's CDR3 is CASSLRDRKETQYF. Here the CDR3 DNA reads TGTGCCAGCAGCTTAAGAGACAGAAAAGAGACCCAGTACTTC. V is TRBV7-9 and J is TRBJ2-5; D may be TRBD1 (5 bases). CDR3 length equals 14 residues. The germline V and J ends were trimmed by 2 bases and 3 bases, with 10 bases remaining between them. CDR1 SEHNR and CDR2 FQNEAQ come from the germline V gene (reference sequence).

The CDR3 bases are TGTGCCAGCTCACCGATTCATGGGACAGGGGGTCTCACTGAAGCTTTCTTT. This translates into CASSPIHGTGGLTEAFF. The chain carries TRBV18 and TRBJ1-1; 11 nucleotides agree with TRBD1. The germline V gene has CDR1 KGHSH and CDR2 LQKENI. V gave up 3 bases and J gave up 4 bases; unmatched junction bases: 10. The CDR3 sequence is 17 residues long. The variable domain in full, with the rest retrieved from reference TRBV18 and TRBJ1-1, is NAGVMQNPRHLVRRRGQEARLRCSPMKGHSHVYWYRQLPEEGLKFMVYLQKENIIDESGMPKERFSAEFPKEGPSILRIQQVVRGDSAAYFCASSPIHGTGGLTEAFFGQGTRLTVV.

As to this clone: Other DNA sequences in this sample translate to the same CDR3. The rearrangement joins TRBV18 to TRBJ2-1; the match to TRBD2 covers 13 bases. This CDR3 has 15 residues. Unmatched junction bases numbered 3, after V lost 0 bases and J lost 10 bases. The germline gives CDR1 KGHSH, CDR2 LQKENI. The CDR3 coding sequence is TGTGCCAGCTCACCACCAACTAGCGGGAGGGGGGAGCAGTTCTTC. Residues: CASSPPTSGRGEQFF.

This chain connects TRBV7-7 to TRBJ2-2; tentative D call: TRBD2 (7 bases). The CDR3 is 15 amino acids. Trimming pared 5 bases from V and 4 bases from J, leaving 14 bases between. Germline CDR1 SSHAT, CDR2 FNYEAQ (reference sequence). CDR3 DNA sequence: TGTGCCAGCAGCCCCTCGGGGGGCGGCACCGGGGAGCTGTTTTTT. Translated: CASSPSGGGTGELFF.

This CDR3 is CASTNSGGAWETQYF. The CDR3 coding sequence is TGCGCCAGCACAAATAGCGGAGGTGCTTGGGAGACCCAGTACTTC. The V and J genes are TRBV10-2 and TRBJ2-5; D possibly corresponds to TRBD2 (6 bases). Trimming left V 7 bases short and J 5 bases short, with 20 bases between. This CDR3 is 15 amino acids long. CDR1 and CDR2 (germline): WSHSY, SAAADI.

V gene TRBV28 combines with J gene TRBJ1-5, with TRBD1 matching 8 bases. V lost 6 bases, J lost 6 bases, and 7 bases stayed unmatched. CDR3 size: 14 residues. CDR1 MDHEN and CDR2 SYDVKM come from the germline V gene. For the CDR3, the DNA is TGTGCCAGCAGCCGAAGACAGGGGAGTCAGCCCCAGCATTTT. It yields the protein CASSRRQGSQPQHF.

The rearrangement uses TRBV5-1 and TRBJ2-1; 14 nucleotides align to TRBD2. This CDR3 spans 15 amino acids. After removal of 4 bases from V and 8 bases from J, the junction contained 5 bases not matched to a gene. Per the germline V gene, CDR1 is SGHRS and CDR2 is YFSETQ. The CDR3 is CASSPGLAGVDEQFF. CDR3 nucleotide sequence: TGCGCCAGCAGCCCGGGACTAGCGGGAGTAGATGAGCAGTTCTTC.

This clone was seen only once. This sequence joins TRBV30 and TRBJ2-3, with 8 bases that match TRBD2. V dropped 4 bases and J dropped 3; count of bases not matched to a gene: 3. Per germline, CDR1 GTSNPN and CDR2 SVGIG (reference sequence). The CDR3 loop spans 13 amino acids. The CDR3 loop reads CAWIAGLTDTQYF. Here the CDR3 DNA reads TGTGCCTGGATAGCGGGATTAACAGATACGCAGTATTTT.

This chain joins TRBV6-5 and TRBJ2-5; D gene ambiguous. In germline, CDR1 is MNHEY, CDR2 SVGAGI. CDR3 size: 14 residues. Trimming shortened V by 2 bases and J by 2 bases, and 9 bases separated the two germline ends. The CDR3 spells CASSYNLRQETQYF. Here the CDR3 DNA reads TGTGCCAGCAGTTACAATTTGCGTCAAGAGACCCAGTACTTC.

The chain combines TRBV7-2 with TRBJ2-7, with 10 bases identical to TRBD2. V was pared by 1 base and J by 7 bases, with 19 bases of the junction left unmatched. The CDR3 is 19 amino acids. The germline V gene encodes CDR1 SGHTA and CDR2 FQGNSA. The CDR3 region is CASSLVLGRPSGSRGEQYF. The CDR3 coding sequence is TGTGCCAGCAGCTTAGTATTGGGTAGGCCTAGCGGGAGTCGGGGGGAGCAGTACTTC.

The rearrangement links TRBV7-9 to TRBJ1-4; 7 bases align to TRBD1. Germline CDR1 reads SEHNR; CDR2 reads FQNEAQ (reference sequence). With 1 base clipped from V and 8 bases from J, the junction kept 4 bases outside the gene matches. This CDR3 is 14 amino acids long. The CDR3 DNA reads TGTGCCAGCAGCTTAGTACAGGGGCAGGAAAAACTGTTTTTT. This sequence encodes CASSLVQGQEKLFF.

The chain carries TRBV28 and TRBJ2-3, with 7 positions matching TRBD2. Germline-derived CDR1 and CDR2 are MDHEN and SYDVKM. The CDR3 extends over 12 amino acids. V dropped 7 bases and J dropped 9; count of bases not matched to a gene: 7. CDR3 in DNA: TGTGCCAGCACCCTTGGGGGGGGGACGCAGTATTTT. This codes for CASTLGGGTQYF.

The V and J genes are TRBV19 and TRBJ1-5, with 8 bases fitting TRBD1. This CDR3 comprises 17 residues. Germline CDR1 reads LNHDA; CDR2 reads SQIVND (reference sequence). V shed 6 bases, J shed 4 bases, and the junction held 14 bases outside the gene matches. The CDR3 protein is CASSRTGYDLGNQPQHF. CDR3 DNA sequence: TGTGCCAGTAGCAGGACAGGGTATGATCTGGGGAATCAGCCCCAGCATTTT.

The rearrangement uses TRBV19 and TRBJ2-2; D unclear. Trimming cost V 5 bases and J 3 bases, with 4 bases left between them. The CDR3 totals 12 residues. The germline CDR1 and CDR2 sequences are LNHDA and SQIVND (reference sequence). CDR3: CASSPDTGELFF. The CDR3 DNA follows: TGTGCCAGTAGTCCCGACACCGGGGAGCTGTTTTTT. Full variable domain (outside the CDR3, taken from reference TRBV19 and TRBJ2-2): DGGITQSPKYLFRKEGQNVTLSCEQNLNHDAMYWYRQDPGQGLRLIYYSQIVNDFQKGDIAEGYSVSREKKESFPLTVTSAQKNPTAFYLCASSPDTGELFFGEGSRLTVL.

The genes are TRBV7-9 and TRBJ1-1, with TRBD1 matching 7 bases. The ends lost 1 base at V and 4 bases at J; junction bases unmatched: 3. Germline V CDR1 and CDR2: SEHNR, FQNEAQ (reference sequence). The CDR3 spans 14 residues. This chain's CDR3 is CASSLGAGGTEAFF. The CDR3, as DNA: TGTGCCAGCAGCTTAGGTGCAGGGGGCACTGAAGCTTTCTTT.

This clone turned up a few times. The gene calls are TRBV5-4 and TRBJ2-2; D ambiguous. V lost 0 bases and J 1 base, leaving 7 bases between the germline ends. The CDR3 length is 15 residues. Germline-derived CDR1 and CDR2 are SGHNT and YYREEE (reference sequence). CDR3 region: CASSLELMNTGELFF. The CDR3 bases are TGTGCCAGCAGCTTGGAACTAATGAACACCGGGGAGCTGTTTTTT.

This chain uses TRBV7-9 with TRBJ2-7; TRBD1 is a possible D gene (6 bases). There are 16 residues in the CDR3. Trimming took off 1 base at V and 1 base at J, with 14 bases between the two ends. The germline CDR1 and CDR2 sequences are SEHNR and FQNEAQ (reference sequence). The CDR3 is CASSLVLTGSSYEQYF. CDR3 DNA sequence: TGTGCCAGCAGCTTAGTTCTCACAGGGAGTTCCTACGAGCAGTACTTC. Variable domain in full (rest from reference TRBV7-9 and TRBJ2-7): DTGVSQNPRHKITKRGQNVTFRCDPISEHNRLYWYRQTLGQGPEFLTYFQNEAQLEKSRLLSDRFSAERPKGSFSTLEIQRTEQGDSAMYLCASSLVLTGSSYEQYFGPGTRLTVT.

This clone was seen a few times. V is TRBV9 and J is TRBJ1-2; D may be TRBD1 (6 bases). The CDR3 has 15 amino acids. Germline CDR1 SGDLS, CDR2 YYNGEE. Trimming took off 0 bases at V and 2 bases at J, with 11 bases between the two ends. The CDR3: CASSVGQALNYGYTF. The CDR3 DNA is TGTGCCAGCAGCGTAGGACAGGCGTTAAACTATGGCTACACCTTC.

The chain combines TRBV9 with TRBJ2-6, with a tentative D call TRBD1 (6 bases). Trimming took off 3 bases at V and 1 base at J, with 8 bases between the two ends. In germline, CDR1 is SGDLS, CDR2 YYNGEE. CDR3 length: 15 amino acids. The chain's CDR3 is CASSARGSGANVLTF. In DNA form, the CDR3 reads TGTGCCAGCAGCGCCAGGGGTTCTGGGGCCAACGTCCTGACTTTC.

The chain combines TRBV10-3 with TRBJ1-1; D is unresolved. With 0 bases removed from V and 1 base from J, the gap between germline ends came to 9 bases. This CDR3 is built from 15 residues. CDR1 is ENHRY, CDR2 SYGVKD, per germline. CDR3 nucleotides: TGTGCCATCAGTGAGTCGATAATGGCGAACACTGAAGCTTTCTTT. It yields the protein CAISESIMANTEAFF.

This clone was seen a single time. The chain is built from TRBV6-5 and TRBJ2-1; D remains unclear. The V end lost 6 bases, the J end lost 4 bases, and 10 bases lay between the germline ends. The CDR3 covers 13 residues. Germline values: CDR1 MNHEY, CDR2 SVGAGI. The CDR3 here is CASSLGPYNEQFF. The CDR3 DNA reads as TGTGCCAGCAGCCTGGGCCCTTACAATGAGCAGTTCTTC.